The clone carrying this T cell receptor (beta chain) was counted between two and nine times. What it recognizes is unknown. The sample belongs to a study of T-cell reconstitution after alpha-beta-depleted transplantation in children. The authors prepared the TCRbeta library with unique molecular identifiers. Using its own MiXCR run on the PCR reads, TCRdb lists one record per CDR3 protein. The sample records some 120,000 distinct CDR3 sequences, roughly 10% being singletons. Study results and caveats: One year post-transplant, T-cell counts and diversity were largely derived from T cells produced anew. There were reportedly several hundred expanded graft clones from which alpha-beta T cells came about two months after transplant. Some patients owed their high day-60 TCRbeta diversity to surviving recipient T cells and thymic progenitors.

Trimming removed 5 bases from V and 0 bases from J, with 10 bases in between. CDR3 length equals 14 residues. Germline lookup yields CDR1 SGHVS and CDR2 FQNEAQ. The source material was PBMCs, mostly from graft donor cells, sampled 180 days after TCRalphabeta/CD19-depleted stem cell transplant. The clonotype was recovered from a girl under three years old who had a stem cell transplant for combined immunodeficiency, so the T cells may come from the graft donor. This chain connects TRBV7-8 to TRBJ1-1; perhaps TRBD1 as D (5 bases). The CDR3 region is CASSRGRMNTEAFF. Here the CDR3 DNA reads TGTGCCAGCAGCAGGGGACGGATGAACACTGAAGCTTTCTTT.